This T cell receptor beta chain is from a study of regulatory dendritic cells for organ transplantation. General study points: Among resting subsets, memory CD8+ cells contained the most alloreactive clonotypes. Regulatory dendritic cells appeared to expand memory CD8+ clones less than mature ones. Between individuals, the alloreactive memory CD8+ T cell pool differed considerably.

From germline, CDR1 is MNHEY and CDR2 SVGAGI. The CDR3 spans 14 residues. The V end was cut by 5 bases, the J end by 1 base, with 11 bases between. Memory T cells were CD45RO+, naive were CD45RA+, sorted by FACS. Concerning this clone: Its antigen is not identified.

Using immunoSEQ multiplex PCR, the repertoire was profiled, and TCRdb retains in-frame clones only, with some absent. The repertoire holds approximately 35,000 clones, with 85% to 90% as singletons. The clonotype comes from a human donor in good health. The V gene is TRBV6-5, the J gene TRBJ2-5; the D gene could be TRBD1 or TRBD2 (6 bases each). The sample taken for sequencing was naive CD4+ T cells from blood. Subset: CD45RA+ naive T cells. CDR3 nucleotide sequence: TGTGCCAGCAGTGCTCCGGGGGCCCAAGAGACCCAGTACTTC. Protein sequence: CASSAPGAQETQYF.